These T cell receptor beta chains were read from a single sample in a study of human T cells and chemical hapten exposure. TCRdb ran MiXCR on the RACE reads and lists one entry per CDR3 protein. The sample shows fewer than 500,000 distinct CDR3 sequences, approximately 5.1% of them seen only once. The sequencing here drew on whole blood, taken in connection with sensitization to the hapten diphenylcyclopropenone (DPC). These receptors originate from a woman in her forties or fifties with alopecia areata. Some clones in this sample may be carry-over from other donors' samples. The CDR3 runs from the conserved cysteine through the conserved F or W. Each record gives: J gene, V gene, clone size, D gene, CDR3 protein, CDR3 DNA. D genes are given only for firm matches. Not all rows give a size; the values are once, few, many and, for expanded clones, a class.

J: TRBJ1-1; V: TRBV5-1; size: .; D: TRBD1; CDR3: CASTVQGAQNTEAFF; DNA: TGCGCCAGCACCGTACAGGGGGCCCAGAACACTGAAGCTTTCTTT
J: TRBJ2-7; V: TRBV5-1; size: few; D: TRBD2; CDR3: CASSAGERETEQYF; DNA: TGCGCCAGCAGTGCCGGAGAGCGGGAGACCGAGCAGTACTTC
J: TRBJ1-6; V: TRBV27; size: few; D: .; CDR3: CASSSPQGVRSPLHF; DNA: TGTGCCAGCAGTTCCCCACAGGGAGTTCGCTCACCCCTCCACTTT
J: TRBJ2-1; V: TRBV20-1; size: many; D: TRBD2; CDR3: CSARDRLAENNEQFF; DNA: TGCAGTGCTAGAGACAGACTAGCGGAAAACAATGAGCAGTTCTTC
J: TRBJ2-7; V: TRBV28; size: many; D: TRBD2; CDR3: CASTLPGGDEQYF; DNA: TGTGCCAGCACCTTGCCCGGGGGGGACGAGCAGTACTTC
J: TRBJ1-1; V: TRBV6-6; size: many; D: .; CDR3: CASSPIGEGTEAFF; DNA: TGTGCCAGCAGCCCCATAGGGGAGGGCACTGAAGCTTTCTTT
J: TRBJ2-1; V: TRBV3-1; size: many; D: TRBD2; CDR3: CASSHPTSGRYNEQFF; DNA: TGTGCCAGCAGCCATCCGACTAGCGGGAGGTACAATGAGCAGTTCTTC
J: TRBJ2-1; V: TRBV6-5; size: .; D: .; CDR3: CATSTTYSGFYNEQFF; DNA: TGTGCCACCTCTACGACCTACAGCGGCTTTTACAATGAGCAGTTCTTC
J: TRBJ1-5; V: TRBV6-6; size: many; D: .; CDR3: CASSRQDQPQHF; DNA: TGTGCCAGCAGTCGGCAGGATCAGCCCCAGCATTTT
J: TRBJ2-1; V: TRBV29-1; size: many; D: TRBD2; CDR3: CSVERHGRAYNEQFF; DNA: TGCAGCGTTGAACGACACGGGAGGGCCTACAATGAGCAGTTCTTC
J: TRBJ2-7; V: TRBV20-1; size: .; D: TRBD2; CDR3: CSAASSDVPGTRGDEQYF; DNA: TGCAGTGCTGCCTCCTCTGACGTTCCGGGGACTAGGGGAGACGAGCAGTACTTC
J: TRBJ2-7; V: TRBV20-1; size: few; D: TRBD2; CDR3: CSATGTSGSSYEQYF; DNA: TGCAGTGCTACCGGGACTAGCGGAAGCTCCTACGAGCAGTACTTC
J: TRBJ2-7; V: TRBV6-6; size: few; D: .; CDR3: CASKRTDSSYEQYF; DNA: TGTGCCAGCAAAAGGACGGACAGCTCCTACGAGCAGTACTTC
J: TRBJ2-7; V: TRBV6-5; size: few; D: TRBD2; CDR3: CASRPQSGRSSYEQYF; DNA: TGTGCCAGCAGGCCTCAGAGCGGGAGGAGCTCCTACGAGCAGTACTTC
J: TRBJ1-2; V: TRBV2; size: many; D: TRBD1; CDR3: CASITLGQGHYGYTF; DNA: TGTGCCAGCATCACACTGGGACAGGGCCACTATGGCTACACCTTC
J: TRBJ2-1; V: TRBV2; size: many; D: .; CDR3: CASRDVLQRKSNEQFF; DNA: TGTGCCAGCAGGGACGTTCTCCAGCGGAAGAGCAATGAGCAGTTCTTC
J: TRBJ1-4; V: TRBV13; size: many; D: .; CDR3: CASSLVRGQLFF; DNA: TGTGCCAGCAGCTTAGTTCGAGGGCAGCTGTTTTTT
J: TRBJ2-5; V: TRBV4-3; size: few; D: TRBD2; CDR3: CASSQDSSGPETQYF; DNA: TGCGCCAGCAGCCAAGACTCTAGCGGGCCGGAGACCCAGTACTTC
J: TRBJ1-5; V: TRBV11-3; size: many; D: TRBD1; CDR3: CASSSLQGANQPQHF; DNA: TGTGCCAGCAGCTCCCTCCAGGGGGCTAATCAGCCCCAGCATTTT
J: TRBJ2-2; V: TRBV6-5; size: few; D: TRBD2; CDR3: CASSYGTSGRENTGELFF; DNA: TGTGCCAGCAGTTACGGCACTAGCGGGAGGGAGAACACCGGGGAGCTGTTTTTT
J: TRBJ1-5; V: TRBV12-3/TRBV12-4; size: many; D: .; CDR3: CASSPDLHQPQHF; DNA: TGTGCCAGCAGTCCAGACCTACATCAGCCCCAGCATTTT
J: TRBJ1-1; V: TRBV10-3; size: many; D: TRBD1; CDR3: CAISWAGGKNTEAFF; DNA: TGTGCCATCAGTTGGGCAGGGGGAAAGAACACTGAAGCTTTCTTT
J: TRBJ2-6; V: TRBV11-2; size: many; D: .; CDR3: CASSSIKSSGANVLTF; DNA: TGTGCCAGCAGTTCCATAAAGAGCTCTGGGGCCAACGTCCTGACTTTC
J: TRBJ2-5; V: TRBV5-1; size: many; D: .; CDR3: CASSRERTQETQYF; DNA: TGCGCCAGCAGCCGGGAGCGGACACAAGAGACCCAGTACTTC
J: TRBJ1-2; V: TRBV14; size: .; D: .; CDR3: CASSPDGSELYGYTF; DNA: TGTGCCAGCAGCCCGGACGGATCTGAACTCTATGGCTACACCTTC
J: TRBJ2-1; V: TRBV7-9; size: .; D: TRBD2; CDR3: CAGKAGDNEQFF; DNA: TGTGCCGGAAAAGCGGGGGACAATGAGCAGTTCTTC
J: TRBJ2-6; V: TRBV5-1; size: few; D: .; CDR3: CASSSSLGGGGANVLTF; DNA: TGCGCCAGCAGCTCTTCGCTCGGGGGAGGAGGGGCCAACGTCCTGACTTTC
J: TRBJ2-7; V: TRBV27; size: .; D: .; CDR3: CASSTASGGHYEQYF; DNA: TGTGCCAGCAGTACCGCATCCGGGGGCCACTACGAGCAGTACTTC
J: TRBJ1-2; V: TRBV11-2; size: many; D: .; CDR3: CASSLEGSPISGYTF; DNA: TGTGCCAGCAGCTTAGAGGGCAGCCCTATCTCTGGCTACACCTTC
J: TRBJ1-1; V: TRBV2; size: many; D: .; CDR3: CASSRRELNTEAFF; DNA: TGTGCCAGCAGTAGACGGGAATTGAACACTGAAGCTTTCTTT
J: TRBJ2-3; V: TRBV12-3/TRBV12-4; size: .; D: TRBD2; CDR3: CASSWTSVSADTQYF; DNA: TGTGCCAGCAGTTGGACTAGCGTGAGTGCAGATACGCAGTATTTT
J: TRBJ2-2; V: TRBV9; size: .; D: .; CDR3: CASSAGVLQNTGELFF; DNA: TGTGCCAGCAGCGCAGGGGTCCTTCAGAACACCGGGGAGCTGTTTTTT
J: TRBJ1-6; V: TRBV6-5; size: many; D: .; CDR3: CASSYENSPLHF; DNA: TGTGCCAGCAGTTACGAAAATTCACCCCTCCACTTT
J: TRBJ1-2; V: TRBV10-3; size: many; D: .; CDR3: CAIKEGPNYGYTF; DNA: TGTGCCATCAAAGAAGGACCTAACTATGGCTACACCTTC